One and the same sample provided the 14 T cell receptor beta chains below, sequenced in a study of T cell repertoires in cytomegalovirus infection. Their recognized antigens are unknown. Each CDR3 protein gets one entry after TCRdb re-called the reads with MiXCR. The table lists some 920,000 distinct CDR3 sequences, around 32% of them singletons, with more than 13% in the top ten. This material consisted of cultured CD8+ T cells from PBMCs, taken from culture after CMV antigen stimulation. These receptors were collected from a human donor in good health (CMV status not recorded). Some clones in this sample may be carry-over from other donors' samples.

The sample holds a few counts of this clonotype. The V gene is TRBV20-1, the J gene TRBJ1-1, with 10 bases matching TRBD1. CDR3 length: 18 amino acids. The V segment lost 6 bases and the J segment 0 bases; nucleotides outside the gene matches: 16. The germline V gene encodes CDR1 DFQATT and CDR2 SNEGSKA (reference sequence). CDR3 nucleotides: TGCAGTGCCTGGACAGGGGGAATAATTTCGGCCATGAACACTGAAGCTTTCTTT. It codes for CSAWTGGIISAMNTEAFF.

There are a few counts of this clonotype. This rearrangement joins TRBV27 to TRBJ2-7; 9 positions match TRBD1. The CDR3 contains 12 residues. The germline V gene encodes CDR1 MNHEY and CDR2 SMNVEV (reference sequence). Germline trimming cut 10 bases from V and 5 bases from J; bases unmatched to any gene: 6. CDR3 bases: TGTGCCACCGGGACAGGGATCCACGAGCAGTACTTC. Protein sequence: CATGTGIHEQYF.

This clonotype was recorded a few times. One end of the junction varies from germline; a read error may be responsible. In DNA, the CDR3 is TGTGCCAGCAATTACGAGACGGGGGGGAACTACAATGAGCAGTTCTTC. This sequence encodes CASNYETGGNYNEQFF. The rearrangement uses TRBV6-2 or TRBV6-3 and TRBJ2-1; 8 positions agree with TRBD2. Germline V gene sequence: CDR1 MNHEY, CDR2 SVGEGT. The CDR3 has 16 residues.

This chain connects TRBV27 to TRBJ2-5; possible D gene TRBD2, 5 bases. The CDR3 extends over 16 amino acids. The V and J ends lost 5 bases and 2 bases respectively, with 18 bases between them. Germline lookup yields CDR1 MNHEY and CDR2 SMNVEV (reference sequence). The DNA for the CDR3 is TGTGCCAGCAGTCCCTTCTGGCCGCCGGGACAAGAGACCCAGTACTTC. This encodes CASSPFWPPGQETQYF.

The V gene is TRBV11-3, the J gene TRBJ2-1, with D possibly matching TRBD1 (5 bases). Trimming stripped 6 bases from V and 1 base from J, with 10 bases between. This CDR3 region has 14 residues. Germline assignment: CDR1 SGHNT and CDR2 YENEEA. DNA for the CDR3: TGTGCCAGCAGTACGGACAATTCCTACAATGAGCAGTTCTTC. It specifies CASSTDNSYNEQFF.

This clonotype was seen a single time. The rearrangement joins TRBV5-4 to TRBJ2-4; 12 nucleotides align to TRBD1. After removal of 3 bases from V and 6 bases from J, the junction contained 13 bases not matched to a gene. CDR1 and CDR2 (germline): SGHNT, YYREEE (reference sequence). There are 18 residues in the CDR3. CDR3 bases: TGTGCCAGCAGCTGGGCCGGGACAGGGGGCGGTGAGGGAAACATTCAGTACTTC. Its translation: CASSWAGTGGGEGNIQYF.

The V call is TRBV15, the J call TRBJ2-1; possibly TRBD1 or TRBD2 for D (5 bases each). The CDR3 is made up of 11 amino acids. Trimming took 8 bases from V and 9 from J, leaving 11 bases between them. Per the germline V gene, CDR1 is LNHNV and CDR2 is YYDKDF (reference sequence). Here the CDR3 DNA reads TGTGCCACCCTGACTGGGGGTGAGCAGTTCTTC. Translation: CATLTGGEQFF. Together with reference TRBV15 and TRBJ2-1, the CDR3 gives the full variable domain: DAMVIQNPRYQVTQFGKPVTLSCSQTLNHNVMYWYQQKSSQAPKLLFHYYDKDFNNEADTPDNFQSRRPNTSFCFLDIRSPGLGDTAMYLCATLTGGEQFFGPGTRLTVL.

This clonotype was counted at least ten times. V and J are TRBV5-6 and TRBJ2-1, with D uncertain. V was trimmed by 4 bases and J by 0 bases, leaving 11 bases between them. Germline V gives CDR1 SGHDT, CDR2 YYEEEE. The CDR3 loop spans 15 amino acids. Written as DNA, the CDR3 is TGTGCCAGCAGCCTTCTTCCTAGCTCCTACAATGAGCAGTTCTTC. Its translation: CASSLLPSSYNEQFF. Complete variable domain (other parts from reference TRBV5-6 and TRBJ2-1): DAGVTQSPTHLIKTRGQQVTLRCSPKSGHDTVSWYQQALGQGPQFIFQYYEEEERQRGNFPDRFSGHQFPNYSSELNVNALLLGDSALYLCASSLLPSSYNEQFFGPGTRLTVL.

The rearrangement links TRBV12-3 or TRBV12-4 to TRBJ2-3; 7 nucleotides align to TRBD1. The V and J ends lost 4 bases and 2 bases, in that order; junction bases with no gene match: 9. The CDR3 consists of 16 residues. CDR3 sequence (DNA): TGTGCCAGCAGTTCCCACGGGACAGACCCCACAGATACGCAGTATTTT. This gives the protein CASSSHGTDPTDTQYF.

This clonotype was found a few times. This rearrangement joins TRBV7-9 to TRBJ2-5; possible D gene TRBD1, 5 bases. The CDR3 length is 16 residues. Trimming took 5 bases from V and 1 from J, leaving 17 bases between them. Germline V gene lookup returns CDR1 SEHNR and CDR2 FQNEAQ (reference sequence). The CDR3 here is CASSPHPGHLQETQYF. CDR3 coding DNA: TGTGCCAGCAGCCCACATCCAGGACACCTCCAAGAGACCCAGTACTTC.

This clonotype has ten or more counts. V gene TRBV7-9 combines with J gene TRBJ1-1; D may be TRBD1 (6 bases). This CDR3 is built from 16 residues. With 5 bases removed from V and 1 base from J, the gap between germline ends came to 17 bases. Germline values: CDR1 SEHNR, CDR2 FQNEAQ (reference sequence). The CDR3: CASSPSPGQKNTEAFF. DNA of the CDR3: TGTGCCAGCAGCCCTAGCCCTGGACAGAAGAACACTGAAGCTTTCTTT.

This clonotype was observed many times. The J gene is TRBJ1-3, the V gene TRBV7-8; 10 nucleotides agree with TRBD1. V lost 2 bases and J lost 0; bases outside the gene matches: 25. Germline values: CDR1 SGHVS, CDR2 FQNEAQ. CDR3 length equals 24 residues. The CDR3 DNA reads TGTGCCAGCAGCTTATTTTTAGGTGTTCCTCGCGAGACAGGGGGCGAAATCTCTGGAAACACCATATATTTT. It specifies CASSLFLGVPRETGGEISGNTIYF.

This rearrangement joins TRBV12-3 or TRBV12-4 to TRBJ1-2; weak D call: TRBD1 (5 bases). The CDR3 runs 15 residues. Deletions cut 5 bases from V and 8 bases from J, with 21 bases between. The CDR3 region has the DNA TGTGCCAGCAGTACCGACAGAGGGGCTTTTTGGGGCTACACCTTC. Translation gives CASSTDRGAFWGYTF.

The genes are TRBV5-6 and TRBJ2-3, with 7 nucleotides matching TRBD1. The J segment lost 3 bases and the V segment lost 2 bases, leaving 12 bases of the junction unmatched. This CDR3 contains 17 residues. The germline V gene has CDR1 SGHDT and CDR2 YYEEEE. The CDR3 DNA reads TGTGCCAGCAGCTTCGGGCGCAAGGGGGCGCAGACAGATACGCAGTATTTT. It codes for CASSFGRKGAQTDTQYF.